Shown below are 28 T cell receptor beta chains from a single sample sequenced in a study of Ad26.COV2.S vaccination and SARS-CoV-2 variants. Regarding treatment: 15 to 20 received Ad26.COV2.S at low or high dose, single or two shots; roughly five received placebo; per-sample allocation not given. Specimens were obtained on day 63 following the first vaccine or placebo injection. Sequencing was performed with immunoSEQ multiplex PCR; in TCRdb, only in-frame clones are kept and a portion is missing. In the table there are 300,000 to 350,000 clones, 65% to 90% of which are singletons. Sequencing was performed on peripheral blood, taken in a trial of Ad26.COV2.S vaccine versus placebo. Every receptor here comes from a person aged 18-60 years who received the Ad26.COV2.S COVID-19 vaccine or a placebo.

This clone was detected once. The chain is built from TRBV29-1 and TRBJ2-7; the D is unclear. In germline, CDR1 is SQVTM, CDR2 ANQGSEA. This CDR3 region has 12 residues. Trimming took off 4 bases at V and 0 bases at J, with 7 bases between the two ends. The CDR3 DNA reads TGCAGCGTTGTGGAACTCTCCTACGAGCAGTACTTC. This sequence encodes CSVVELSYEQYF.

The chain has TRBV5-1 and TRBJ1-4; tentative D call: TRBD1 (6 bases). Trimming pared 2 bases from V and 8 bases from J, leaving 10 bases between. The CDR3 spans 13 residues. Germline CDR1 is SGHRS and CDR2 is YFSETQ. CDR3 region: CASSLNDREKLFF. CDR3 nucleotides: TGCGCCAGCAGCTTAAACGACAGGGAAAAACTGTTTTTT.

V and J are TRBV10-1 and TRBJ2-7; D is possibly TRBD1 (6 bases). The CDR3 runs 19 residues. Between the trimmed V and J ends, which lost 4 bases and 1 base, there was a span of 26 bases. Germline assignment: CDR1 WNHNN and CDR2 SYGVQD (reference sequence). CDR3 coding DNA: TGCGCCAGCAGTGGCCGAAACCCCAAAACAGGGAAAAGATCCTACGAGCAGTACTTC. Amino acid sequence: CASSGRNPKTGKRSYEQYF.

The chain joins TRBV9 to TRBJ1-3; 9 bases agree with TRBD1. CDR1 and CDR2 from the germline V gene are SGDLS and YYNGEE. With 0 bases clipped from V and 3 bases from J, the junction kept 1 base outside the gene matches. The CDR3 runs to 15 residues. CDR3 in amino acids: CASSVEGQGGNTIYF. The DNA for the CDR3 is TGTGCCAGCAGCGTAGAGGGACAGGGTGGAAACACCATATATTTT.

In the case of this clone: The sample holds other DNA sequences that translate to the same CDR3. The V and J genes are TRBV28 and TRBJ2-2; D gene ambiguous. This CDR3 spans 12 amino acids. Germline values: CDR1 MDHEN, CDR2 SYDVKM. V was cut by 2 bases and J by 3 bases, with 1 base left in between. The CDR3 nucleotides read TGTGCCAGCAGTTTAGACACCGGGGAGCTGTTTTTT. It specifies CASSLDTGELFF.

V and J are TRBV12-2 and TRBJ2-4; TRBD1, the table's D call, lacks a check against the DNA. TRBV12-2 is shown as a pseudogene. The CDR3 consists of 19 residues. CDR3 protein: CASRLVYCWGQVAKNIQYF. CDR3 in DNA: TGTGCAAGTCGCTTAGTGTACTGCTGGGGACAAGTGGCCAAAAACATTCAGTACTTC.

The genes are TRBV30 and TRBJ1-2; D unresolved. CDR1 and CDR2 (germline): GTSNPN, SVGIG (reference sequence). Deletions cut 2 bases from V and 8 bases from J, with 15 bases between. The CDR3 length is 13 residues. The CDR3 protein is CAWSSGQAHGYTF. DNA for the CDR3: TGTGCCTGGAGTTCCGGTCAGGCGCACGGCTACACCTTC.

This clone has only a few counts. The chain has TRBV6-5 and TRBJ1-3; 7 bases align to TRBD1. V dropped 2 bases and J dropped 4; count of bases not matched to a gene: 5. The CDR3 extends over 15 amino acids. Germline values: CDR1 MNHEY, CDR2 SVGAGI. The CDR3 loop is CASSYGGTVGNTIYF. As DNA, the CDR3 is TGTGCCAGCAGTTACGGCGGGACAGTCGGAAACACCATATATTTT.

This chain uses TRBV12-5 with TRBJ1-1; D call uncertain. Germline-derived CDR1 and CDR2 are LGHNT and FRNRAP. V shed 0 bases and J shed 1 base, with 3 bases lying between them. The CDR3 extends over 13 amino acids. The CDR3 bases are TGTGCTAGTGGTTTGGTCGGGAACACTGAAGCTTTCTTT. This translates into CASGLVGNTEAFF.

This clone was found a few times. This CDR3 reads CASSLRGGPGADSPLHF. CDR3 DNA: TGTGCCAGCAGCTTAAGAGGTGGGCCAGGGGCGGATTCACCCCTCCACTTT. The chain couples TRBV7-3 to TRBJ1-6; the D gene is possibly TRBD1 (6 bases). Germline values: CDR1 SGHTA, CDR2 FQGTGA. The length of the CDR3 is 17 residues. V was cut by 1 base and J by 8 bases, with 18 bases left in between.

V and J are TRBV5-1 and TRBJ2-1; D perhaps matches TRBD2 (6 bases). Trimming pared 4 bases from V and 2 bases from J, leaving 13 bases between. The CDR3 consists of 15 residues. Germline V gene lookup returns CDR1 SGHRS and CDR2 YFSETQ. The CDR3 protein is CASSPGRGTYNEQFF. The CDR3 DNA reads TGCGCCAGCAGCCCAGGACGGGGGACCTACAATGAGCAGTTCTTC. The complete variable domain, with remaining parts taken from reference TRBV5-1 and TRBJ2-1, reads KAGVTQTPRYLIKTRGQQVTLSCSPISGHRSVSWYQQTPGQGLQFLFEYFSETQRNKGNFPGRFSGRQFSNSRSEMNVSTLELGDSALYLCASSPGRGTYNEQFFGPGTRLTVL.

The chain combines TRBV7-6 with TRBJ1-6; 7 nucleotides align to TRBD1. V was clipped by 1 base and J by 9 bases; unmatched bases: 18. Germline CDR1 is SGHVS and CDR2 is FNYEAQ. This CDR3 has 19 residues. The chain's CDR3 is CASSLEGRQGFGRVSPLHF. The CDR3 DNA follows: TGTGCCAGCAGCTTAGAGGGCCGACAGGGTTTCGGGAGGGTTTCACCCCTCCACTTT.

The chain uses TRBV15 and TRBJ1-6; no firm D call. V was shortened by 0 bases and J by 8 bases, with 8 bases between the two germline ends. This CDR3 spans 14 amino acids. Germline V gene lookup returns CDR1 LNHNV and CDR2 YYDKDF (reference sequence). Written as DNA, the CDR3 is TGTGCCACCAGCAGAGATAAACCATATTCACCCCTCCACTTT. Its protein product is CATSRDKPYSPLHF.

The V gene is TRBV4-3, the J gene TRBJ1-5; the D gene is possibly TRBD1 (5 bases). Germline-derived CDR1 and CDR2 are LGHNA and YSLEER. Trimming pared 1 base from V and 6 bases from J, leaving 10 bases between. The CDR3 loop spans 14 amino acids. The CDR3 nucleotides are TGCGCCAGCAGCCAAGGGCAGGGAGGTCAGCCCCAGCATTTT. Translation gives CASSQGQGGQPQHF.

The rearrangement uses TRBV3-1 (or the pseudogene TRBV3-2) and TRBJ2-3, with D hard to call. In germline, CDR1 is LGHDT, CDR2 YNNKEL (reference sequence). The CDR3 consists of 15 residues. With 1 base removed from V and 9 bases from J, the gap between germline ends came to 17 bases. CDR3 DNA: TGTGCCAGCAGCCAAGGGAGAACCCGATTATTAACGCAGTATTTT. This gives the protein CASSQGRTRLLTQYF.

The rearrangement uses TRBV27 and TRBJ2-1, with 12 bases matching TRBD2. CDR3 size: 15 residues. The V and J ends lost 6 bases and 2 bases, in that order; junction bases with no gene match: 2. Germline CDR1 MNHEY, CDR2 SMNVEV (reference sequence). CDR3 bases: TGTGCCAGCAGCCCTAGCGGGGGGGCCTACAATGAGCAGTTCTTC. This sequence encodes CASSPSGGAYNEQFF.

This clone was picked up one time. The chain recombines TRBV7-9 with TRBJ1-5; 7 bases agree with TRBD1. From germline, CDR1 is SEHNR and CDR2 FQNEAQ (reference sequence). The CDR3 extends over 14 amino acids. V was pared by 4 bases and J by 4 bases, with 4 bases of the junction left unmatched. CDR3 in amino acids: CASSSTGANQPQHF. The CDR3 region has the DNA TGTGCCAGCAGCTCAACAGGGGCTAATCAGCCCCAGCATTTT.

The rearrangement links TRBV5-5 to TRBJ2-5; 8 bases match TRBD1. CDR1 SGHKS and CDR2 YYEKEE come from the germline V gene (reference sequence). J was trimmed by 4 bases and V by 7 bases; bases with no gene match: 9. This CDR3 is 14 amino acids long. The CDR3 region is CASSRQGATETQYF. In nucleotides, the CDR3 is TGTGCCAGCTCTCGTCAGGGGGCGACAGAGACCCAGTACTTC. The variable domain in full, with the rest retrieved from reference TRBV5-5 and TRBJ2-5, is DAGVTQSPTHLIKTRGQQVTLRCSPISGHKSVSWYQQVLGQGPQFIFQYYEKEERGRGNFPDRFSARQFPNYSSELNVNALLLGDSALYLCASSRQGATETQYFGPGTRLLVL.

This clone occurred a few times. The chain employs TRBV5-1 and TRBJ1-5; D possibly corresponds to TRBD1 (6 bases). The CDR3 runs 15 residues. From germline, CDR1 is SGHRS and CDR2 YFSETQ. Trimming shortened V by 4 bases and J by 2 bases, and 13 bases separated the two germline ends. The CDR3 sequence: CASSPGGAGNQPQHF. The CDR3 DNA sequence: TGCGCCAGCAGCCCTGGGGGGGCGGGCAATCAGCCCCAGCATTTT.

This sequence joins TRBV6-6 and TRBJ2-3; D unresolved. The CDR3 loop spans 14 amino acids. CDR1 MNHNY and CDR2 SVGAGI come from the germline V gene (reference sequence). Trimming took 4 bases from V and 0 from J, leaving 8 bases between them. The CDR3 is CASSFGSSTDTQYF. The CDR3 DNA reads as TGTGCCAGCAGTTTTGGCAGTAGCACAGATACGCAGTATTTT.

This CDR3 reads CASSHRLAGVTGELFF. DNA for the CDR3: TGTGCCAGCAGCCACAGACTAGCGGGAGTAACCGGGGAGCTGTTTTTT. The J gene is TRBJ2-2, the V gene TRBV7-8; 12 bases line up with TRBD2. CDR3 length: 16 amino acids. The germline V gene encodes CDR1 SGHVS and CDR2 FQNEAQ. The V segment lost 5 bases and the J segment 5 bases; nucleotides outside the gene matches: 6.

This chain connects TRBV7-9 to TRBJ2-1; TRBD1 matches 8 bases. CDR1 is SEHNR, CDR2 FQNEAQ, per germline (reference sequence). This CDR3 has 13 amino acids. Trimming took 2 bases from V and 6 from J; bases not matched to a gene: 0. CDR3 sequence: CASSLTGGNEQFF. The CDR3 coding sequence is TGTGCCAGCAGCTTAACAGGGGGCAATGAGCAGTTCTTC.

The rearrangement links TRBV5-6 to TRBJ1-3, with D possibly matching TRBD1 (5 bases). This CDR3 comprises 14 residues. Germline loops: CDR1 SGHDT, CDR2 YYEEEE. Between the trimmed V and J ends, which lost 4 bases and 0 bases, there was a span of 8 bases. CDR3 DNA: TGTGCCAGCAGCGGGACTAACTCTGGAAACACCATATATTTT. Translated, it gives CASSGTNSGNTIYF.

In DNA, the CDR3 is TGTGCCAGCAGTGACTCAGGGAGGGCAGGGGGCACTGAAGCTTTCTTT. Translated: CASSDSGRAGGTEAFF. V usage is TRBV6-4 and J usage is TRBJ1-1, with 7 bases that match TRBD1. Germline CDR1 and CDR2: MRHNA and SNTAGT. This CDR3 has 16 residues. V gave up 0 bases and J gave up 4 bases; unmatched junction bases: 8.

CDR3 DNA: TGTGCCAGCAGCTCCTACCCCGGGACAGGGGCTCACGAGCAGTACTTC. Its translation is CASSSYPGTGAHEQYF. The chain couples TRBV7-6 to TRBJ2-7; 10 bases fit TRBD1. Germline-derived CDR1 and CDR2 are SGHVS and FNYEAQ. V lost 4 bases, J lost 5 bases, and 11 bases stayed unmatched. The CDR3 totals 16 residues.

The chain links TRBV7-9 to TRBJ1-4; a possible D gene is TRBD1 (6 bases). Germline V CDR1 and CDR2: SEHNR, FQNEAQ (reference sequence). Between the trimmed V and J ends, which lost 5 bases and 0 bases, there was a span of 13 bases. This CDR3 has 16 residues. The CDR3 loop is CASSPDRTATNEKLFF. In nucleotides, the CDR3 is TGTGCCAGCAGCCCAGATCGGACAGCAACTAATGAAAAACTGTTTTTT.

The genes are TRBV6-1 and TRBJ1-2; D is uncertain. Germline assignment: CDR1 MNHNS and CDR2 SASEGT. Trimming removed 2 bases at V and 8 bases at J, with 12 bases between. The CDR3 consists of 13 residues. CDR3 residues: CASSERQAAGYTF. The CDR3 nucleotides read TGTGCCAGCAGTGAACGGCAGGCGGCCGGCTACACCTTC.

This clone was found once. The identical CDR3 is also encoded by other nucleotide sequences in the sample. The V and J genes are TRBV5-6 and TRBJ1-5; the D gene is possibly TRBD1 (5 bases). Germline CDR1 reads SGHDT; CDR2 reads YYEEEE. V lost 0 bases and J lost 9, with 13 bases in between. The CDR3 has 14 residues. Here the CDR3 reads CASSLGTGVRPQHF. CDR3 in DNA: TGTGCCAGCAGCTTGGGGACGGGGGTTCGGCCCCAGCATTTT.